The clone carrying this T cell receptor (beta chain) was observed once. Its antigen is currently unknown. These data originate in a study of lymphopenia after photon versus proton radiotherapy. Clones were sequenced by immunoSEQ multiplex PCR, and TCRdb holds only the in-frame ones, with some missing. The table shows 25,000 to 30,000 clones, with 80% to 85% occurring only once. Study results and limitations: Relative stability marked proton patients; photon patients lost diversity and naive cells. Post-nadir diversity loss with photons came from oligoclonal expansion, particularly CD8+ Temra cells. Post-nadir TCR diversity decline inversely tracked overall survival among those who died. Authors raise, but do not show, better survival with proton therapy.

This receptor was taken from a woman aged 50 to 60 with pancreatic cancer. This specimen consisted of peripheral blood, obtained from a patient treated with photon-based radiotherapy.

As DNA, the CDR3 is TGTGCCAGCAGCTTAGGAGCGGTCTCCTACAATGAGCAGTTCTTC. Translated, it gives CASSLGAVSYNEQFF. The rearrangement joins TRBV11-2 to TRBJ2-1; perhaps TRBD2 as D (5 bases). CDR1 is SGHAT and CDR2 is FQNNGV in the germline V gene. Trimming removed 1 base from V and 0 bases from J, with 7 bases in between. CDR3 size: 15 residues.